The rows below give T cell receptor beta chains drawn from one sample of a study of blood T cell repertoires in COVID-19. Produced via immunoSEQ multiplex PCR; TCRdb's table is partial and in-frame only. Of 55,000 to 80,000 clones listed, approximately 89% are singletons. The source material was peripheral blood. These receptors originate from a human donor in a cohort sampled during active COVID-19. Both conserved end residues are trimmed from each CDR3.

CDR3 protein	V gene	J gene
ASSRGLTNYGYT	TRBV28	TRBJ1-2
ASWQTRGIGNTIY	TRBV18	TRBJ1-3
ASSLGGGGAYSNQPQH	TRBV7-2	TRBJ1-5
ASSLEGAYEQY	TRBV7-2	TRBJ2-7
ASSLARGSGTEAF	TRBV7-2	TRBJ1-1
ASKLPSTDTQY	TRBV28	TRBJ2-3
ASSEDEGVDYGYT	TRBV6-1	TRBJ1-2
ASSLSTGVVLGYT	TRBV7-9	TRBJ1-2
ASSLGSGSYEQY	TRBV5-5	TRBJ2-7
ASSSPRDRNGYT	TRBV28	TRBJ1-2
ASSGGGFYGYT	TRBV2	TRBJ1-2
ASSLAPSAETQY	TRBV27	TRBJ2-5
ASSTDRGKWQF	TRBV7-2	TRBJ2-1
ASMESGEETQY	TRBV27	TRBJ2-5
ASSQDMDRGNEKLF	TRBV14	TRBJ1-4
ASGNGELDTEAF	TRBV3-1/TRBV3-2	TRBJ1-1
ASSGLAGGRDEQF	TRBV6-4	TRBJ2-1
ASSALPGQAGTEAF	TRBV19	TRBJ1-1
ASSQETAIGNTIY	TRBV4-1	TRBJ1-3
ASSNTKAAYNEQF	TRBV5-4	TRBJ2-1
ASQGGLSNQPQH	TRBV19	TRBJ1-5
ASSLDRDLADTQY	TRBV7-9	TRBJ2-3
ASSVDNAGNTEAF	TRBV9	TRBJ1-1
ASSYSSRGLGSPLH	TRBV6-5	TRBJ1-6
ASSSLGQHYGYT	TRBV27	TRBJ1-2
ASSVQGDETQY	TRBV11-2	TRBJ2-5
AWSVGSYNSPLH	TRBV30	TRBJ1-6
ASSDRMFPTNEKLF	TRBV2	TRBJ1-4
ASSFGGGQETQY	TRBV5-1	TRBJ2-5
ASTGTGPGGQPQH	TRBV21-1	TRBJ1-5
ASRPRTGESSYEQY	TRBV19	TRBJ2-7
AWSRVKTQY	TRBV30	TRBJ2-5
ASSPRMESSYNEQF	TRBV18	TRBJ2-1
ASSLTQALLDTQY	TRBV7-2	TRBJ2-3
ASSSMGQGLKSAF	TRBV5-4	TRBJ1-1
ASSSEDRGYGYT	TRBV28	TRBJ1-2
SVVVVRETQY	TRBV29-1	TRBJ2-5
ASSLEGQTWGLY	TRBV11-2	TRBJ2-7
ASSLVGEHGYT	TRBV11-2	TRBJ1-2
ASSSTAGGSSEQY	TRBV2	TRBJ2-7
SVGQAMNTEAF	TRBV29-1	TRBJ1-1
ASSEPGGGQPQH	TRBV6-1	TRBJ1-5
ASSPLGSRNEQF	TRBV10-1	TRBJ2-1